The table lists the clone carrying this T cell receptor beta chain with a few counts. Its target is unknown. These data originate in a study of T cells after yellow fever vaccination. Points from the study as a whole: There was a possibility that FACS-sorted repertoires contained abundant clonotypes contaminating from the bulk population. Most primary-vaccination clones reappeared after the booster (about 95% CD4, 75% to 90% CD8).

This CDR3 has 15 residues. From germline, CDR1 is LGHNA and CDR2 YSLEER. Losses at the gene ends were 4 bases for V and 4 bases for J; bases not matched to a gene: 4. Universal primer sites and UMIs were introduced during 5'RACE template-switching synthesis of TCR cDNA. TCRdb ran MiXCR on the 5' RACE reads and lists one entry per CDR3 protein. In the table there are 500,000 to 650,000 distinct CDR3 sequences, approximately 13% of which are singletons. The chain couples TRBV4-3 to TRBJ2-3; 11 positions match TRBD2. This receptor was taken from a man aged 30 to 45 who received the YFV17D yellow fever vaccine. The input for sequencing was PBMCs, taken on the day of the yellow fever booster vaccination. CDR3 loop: CASSLTSGSPDTQYF. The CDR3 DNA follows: TGCGCCAGCAGCCTAACTAGCGGGAGTCCAGATACGCAGTATTTT.